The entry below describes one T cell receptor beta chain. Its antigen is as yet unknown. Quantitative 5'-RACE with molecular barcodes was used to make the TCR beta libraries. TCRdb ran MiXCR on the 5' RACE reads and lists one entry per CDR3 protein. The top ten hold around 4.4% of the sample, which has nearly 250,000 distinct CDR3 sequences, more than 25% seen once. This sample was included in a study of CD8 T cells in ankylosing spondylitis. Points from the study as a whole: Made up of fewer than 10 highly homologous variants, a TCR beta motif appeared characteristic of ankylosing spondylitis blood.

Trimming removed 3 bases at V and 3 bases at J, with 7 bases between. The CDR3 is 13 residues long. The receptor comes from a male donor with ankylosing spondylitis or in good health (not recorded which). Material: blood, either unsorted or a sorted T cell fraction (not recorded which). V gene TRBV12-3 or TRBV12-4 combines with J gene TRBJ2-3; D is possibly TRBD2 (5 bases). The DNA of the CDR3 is TGTGCCAGCAGTTTTGAGGGAACAGATACGCAGTATTTT. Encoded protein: CASSFEGTDTQYF.